These 20 T cell receptor beta chains were all obtained from the same sample, sequenced in a study of blood T cell repertoires in COVID-19. The assay was immunoSEQ multiplex PCR, and TCRdb's table has in-frame clones only and misses some. The sample carries approximately 180,000 clones, 60% to 80% recorded once. Specimen: peripheral blood. The receptor set was obtained from a woman aged 70-85 years with acute or convalescent COVID-19.

This chain connects TRBV20-1 to TRBJ1-6, with a weak D call TRBD1 (6 bases). The CDR3 length is 15 residues. The germline V gene has CDR1 DFQATT and CDR2 SNEGSKA (reference sequence). V dropped 3 bases and J dropped 10 bases, with 19 bases sitting between them. Here the CDR3 DNA reads TGCAGTGCTAGTAAGGGGGACCGGACCGGGTCACCCCTCCACTTT. This gives the protein CSASKGDRTGSPLHF.

CDR3 DNA sequence: TGTGCCATCAAGGATGGACAGGGGAATGAGCAGTTCTTC. This gives the protein CAIKDGQGNEQFF. The chain combines TRBV10-3 with TRBJ2-1; 9 bases are a match to TRBD1. The CDR3 runs 13 residues. Germline values: CDR1 ENHRY, CDR2 SYGVKD. V shed 7 bases and J 7 bases; nucleotides not matched to a gene: 5.

V and J are TRBV18 and TRBJ2-5, with 8 bases matching TRBD1. Germline assignment: CDR1 KGHSH and CDR2 LQKENI. The CDR3 is made up of 15 amino acids. V shed 3 bases and J 5 bases; nucleotides not matched to a gene: 8. The CDR3 region has the DNA TGTGCCAGCTCACCGAACAGGGGGACTGAGGAGACCCAGTACTTC. It encodes CASSPNRGTEETQYF.

The V call is TRBV27, the J call TRBJ2-1, with 10 bases matching TRBD2. CDR1 is MNHEY, CDR2 SMNVEV, per germline (reference sequence). V shed 4 bases, J shed 4 bases, and the junction held 4 bases outside the gene matches. The CDR3 contains 15 residues. CDR3 DNA: TGTGCCAGCAGTTCGGCTAGCGGGGGTTACAATGAGCAGTTCTTC. It specifies CASSSASGGYNEQFF.

As concerns this clone: The same CDR3 arises from other DNA sequences in this sample as well. This chain joins TRBV5-1 and TRBJ1-3; no clear D. V lost 1 base and J 1 base, leaving 6 bases between the germline ends. From germline, CDR1 is SGHRS and CDR2 YFSETQ. This CDR3 contains 14 residues. The chain's CDR3 is CASSLTGSGNTIYF. DNA for the CDR3: TGCGCCAGCAGCTTGACGGGGTCTGGAAACACCATATATTTT.

The CDR3 loop is CASSLGDGSSYNSPLHF. CDR3 coding DNA: TGTGCCAGCAGCCTCGGTGACGGGAGCTCCTATAATTCACCCCTCCACTTT. The chain joins TRBV4-2 to TRBJ1-6; D unresolved. Germline V gene lookup returns CDR1 LGHNA and CDR2 YNFKEQ. CDR3 length: 17 amino acids. V lost 4 bases and J lost 0, with 13 bases in between.

The V gene is TRBV19, the J gene TRBJ1-4; D is perhaps TRBD1 (5 bases). V was clipped by 3 bases and J by 5 bases, with 13 bases between them. CDR1 and CDR2 from the germline V gene are LNHDA and SQIVND (reference sequence). CDR3 length: 15 amino acids. CDR3 amino acids: CASSIPTALNEKLFF. CDR3 bases: TGTGCCAGTAGTATCCCGACAGCCCTGAATGAAAAACTGTTTTTT.

The rearrangement links TRBV15 to TRBJ1-4; no firm D call. This CDR3 comprises 16 residues. Germline CDR1 and CDR2: LNHNV and YYDKDF (reference sequence). V lost 0 bases to trimming and J lost 8 bases, with 16 bases between them. The CDR3 nucleotides are TGTGCCACCAGCAGAGAGCTGGCGGGAAATCGAGAAAAACTGTTTTTT. The encoded protein is CATSRELAGNREKLFF.

This clone was counted only a few times. This chain uses TRBV5-1 with TRBJ2-7; TRBD2 matches 7 bases. The V segment lost 1 base and the J segment 2 bases; nucleotides outside the gene matches: 3. Germline V lookup: CDR1 SGHRS, CDR2 YFSETQ. The CDR3 covers 14 residues. The CDR3, as DNA: TGCGCCAGCAGCTTGCTCGGGGGGACCTACGAGCAGTACTTC. Residues: CASSLLGGTYEQYF.

V is TRBV2 and J is TRBJ1-5; 8 bases map to TRBD1. The CDR3 length is 13 residues. Trimming removed 6 bases from V and 7 bases from J; junction bases left unmatched: 5. In germline, CDR1 is SNHLY, CDR2 FYNNEI. CDR3 sequence: CASRTGVGQPQHF. The CDR3 nucleotides read TGTGCCAGCAGGACAGGGGTCGGCCAGCCCCAGCATTTT. Complete variable domain (other parts from reference TRBV2 and TRBJ1-5): EPEVTQTPSHQVTQMGQEVILRCVPISNHLYFYWYRQILGQKVEFLVSFYNNEISEKSEIFDDQFSVERPDGSNFTLKIRSTKLEDSAMYFCASRTGVGQPQHFGDGTRLSIL.

V and J are TRBV19 and TRBJ2-1, with D tentatively TRBD2 (5 bases). The germline V gene encodes CDR1 LNHDA and CDR2 SQIVND (reference sequence). The length of the CDR3 is 15 residues. V lost 2 bases to trimming and J lost 8 bases, with 16 bases between them. For the CDR3, the DNA is TGTGCCAGTAGTATATCGGGGTTGTCAGGTCATGAGCAGTTCTTC. Translating it yields CASSISGLSGHEQFF.

The rearrangement links TRBV30 to TRBJ2-7; TRBD1 agrees at 7 bases. Germline lookup yields CDR1 GTSNPN and CDR2 SVGIG (reference sequence). The CDR3 spans 16 residues. The V and J ends lost 2 bases and 1 base, in that order; junction bases with no gene match: 11. The chain's CDR3 is CAWSLRTGQVSYEQYF. For the CDR3, the DNA is TGTGCCTGGAGTCTTAGGACAGGCCAGGTTTCCTACGAGCAGTACTTC.

The V and J genes are TRBV7-2 and TRBJ2-5, with D maybe TRBD2 (5 bases). The V end was cut by 1 base, the J end by 4 bases, with 13 bases between. The length of the CDR3 is 15 residues. In germline, CDR1 is SGHTA, CDR2 FQGNSA. The CDR3 DNA follows: TGTGCCAGCAGCTTAGGGGCTAGCAGAACAGAGACCCAGTACTTC. Amino acids: CASSLGASRTETQYF.

The genes are TRBV10-2 and TRBJ2-3; 9 bases align to TRBD2. The CDR3 length is 16 residues. J gave up 3 bases and V 2 bases, and 6 bases lay outside the gene matches. Germline V lookup: CDR1 WSHSY, CDR2 SAAADI. This CDR3 is CASSEPEREATDTQYF. CDR3 sequence (DNA): TGCGCCAGCAGTGAGCCTGAGCGGGAGGCTACAGATACGCAGTATTTT.

CDR3 amino acids: CASSLWATSGSYEQYF. The CDR3 DNA sequence: TGTGCCAGCAGTTTATGGGCAACTAGCGGATCCTACGAGCAGTACTTC. The chain joins TRBV28 to TRBJ2-7; 8 nucleotides line up with TRBD2. The ends lost 0 bases at V and 1 base at J; junction bases unmatched: 5. This CDR3 spans 16 amino acids. The germline V gene has CDR1 MDHEN and CDR2 SYDVKM.

The chain combines TRBV30 with TRBJ1-1; D uncertain. This CDR3 has 13 residues. V lost 2 bases, J lost 2 bases, and 9 bases lay in between. Germline V gene lookup returns CDR1 GTSNPN and CDR2 SVGIG (reference sequence). CDR3 nucleotides: TGTGCCTGGAGTCGAGGGTCAAACACTGAAGCTTTCTTT. This sequence encodes CAWSRGSNTEAFF.

V gene TRBV5-1 combines with J gene TRBJ1-4, with 10 bases lining up with TRBD1. The V segment lost 4 bases and the J segment 8 bases; nucleotides outside the gene matches: 8. CDR1 is SGHRS and CDR2 is YFSETQ in the germline V gene. This CDR3 contains 15 residues. CDR3 in amino acids: CASSTKTGGAEKLFF. The CDR3 DNA sequence: TGCGCCAGCAGCACTAAGACAGGGGGCGCAGAAAAACTGTTTTTT.

V and J are TRBV9 and TRBJ2-2; 8 bases fit TRBD2. The length of the CDR3 is 16 residues. Germline trimming cut 0 bases from V and 6 bases from J; bases unmatched to any gene: 7. Germline V gene data show CDR1 as SGDLS and CDR2 as YYNGEE. The CDR3, as DNA: TGTGCCAGCAGCGTAGCCCCCGGGAGGGAAGCCGGGGAGCTGTTTTTT. Translation: CASSVAPGREAGELFF.

The gene calls are TRBV6-6 and TRBJ1-4, with D hard to call. CDR3 length: 15 residues. The V gene's germline CDR1 is MNHNY and CDR2 SVGAGI (reference sequence). V was clipped by 6 bases and J by 6 bases, with 17 bases between them. The CDR3 protein is CASRTDPGVHEKLFF. The CDR3 nucleotides read TGTGCCAGCAGGACCGACCCGGGAGTTCATGAAAAACTGTTTTTT.

J is TRBJ2-7 and V is TRBV7-2; D not resolved. Germline V gene lookup returns CDR1 SGHTA and CDR2 FQGNSA. The V gene lost 1 base and the J gene lost 6 bases, with 7 bases spanning the gap. The CDR3 has 12 residues. The CDR3 DNA reads as TGTGCCAGCAGCTTAGGGCCAGGCGAGCAGTACTTC. This encodes CASSLGPGEQYF.